A selection of T cell receptor beta chains follows, all from one sample in a study of early T cells in non-severe SARS-CoV-2 infection. MiXCR, run by TCRdb on the 5' RACE reads, gives a single entry per CDR3 protein. This sample has over 60,000 distinct CDR3 sequences, with roughly a tenth found just once. The input for sequencing was whole blood, taken at baseline. These receptors originate from an adult who was a healthcare worker with PCR-confirmed SARS-CoV-2 infection or an uninfected control (not recorded which). CDR3s include the opening cysteine and the closing phenylalanine or tryptophan. Fields, in order: D gene, J gene, V gene, clone size, CDR3 protein, CDR3 DNA. The D gene is left open where the match is weak. Clone size is shown for a subset of rows, as once, few, many or a class of expanded clone.

. | TRBJ2-3 | TRBV20-1 | many | CSATGIEGQGKGRGDTQYF | TGCAGTGCTACCGGAATAGAGGGTCAGGGCAAAGGTCGGGGAGATACGCAGTATTTT
. | TRBJ2-6 | TRBV5-1 | medium-sized | CASSLIPGSGANVLTF | TGCGCCAGCAGCCTGATACCCGGGTCTGGGGCCAACGTCCTGACTTTC
TRBD2 | TRBJ2-7 | TRBV6-2/TRBV6-3 | many | CASGRLAGHEQYF | TGTGCCAGCGGGAGACTAGCGGGCCACGAGCAGTACTTC
. | TRBJ2-7 | TRBV20-1 | . | CSARGRSSYEQYF | TGCAGTGCTAGAGGCAGGAGCTCCTACGAGCAGTACTTC
. | TRBJ2-1 | TRBV20-1 | many | CSAPAYNEQFF | TGCAGTGCGCCAGCCTACAATGAGCAGTTCTTC
. | TRBJ2-3 | TRBV10-3 | . | CAISLGEVRDTQYF | TGTGCCATCAGTCTAGGGGAAGTGAGGGATACGCAGTATTTT
TRBD1 | TRBJ1-5 | TRBV5-1 | many | CASSLTGGPTSNQPQHF | TGCGCCAGCAGCTTGACAGGGGGCCCGACCTCCAATCAGCCCCAGCATTTT
TRBD1 | TRBJ2-5 | TRBV7-2 | . | CASSFRQGAGQYF | TGTGCCAGCAGCTTTAGACAGGGGGCGGGCCAGTACTTC
. | TRBJ2-7 | TRBV2 | . | CASSDLADAIPYEQYF | TGTGCCAGCAGTGATCTTGCGGACGCAATCCCATACGAGCAGTACTTC
. | TRBJ2-7 | TRBV20-1 | few | CSAIGRGVTYEQYF | TGCAGTGCTATTGGACGGGGAGTTACCTACGAGCAGTACTTC
. | TRBJ2-7 | TRBV7-2 | few | CASSLVRVGEQYF | TGTGCCAGCAGCTTAGTCCGGGTGGGCGAGCAGTACTTC
TRBD2 | TRBJ2-5 | TRBV3-1 | . | CASSQVAGPGTQYF | TGTGCCAGCAGCCAGGTAGCGGGCCCGGGGACCCAGTACTTC
. | TRBJ1-6 | TRBV12-3/TRBV12-4 | once | CASSPGFPYSPLHF | TGTGCCAGCAGTCCGGGGTTTCCCTATTCACCCCTCCACTTT
. | TRBJ2-3 | TRBV29-1 | few | CSVDEGNTDTQYF | TGCAGCGTTGATGAGGGCAACACAGATACGCAGTATTTT
. | TRBJ2-5 | TRBV11-3 | few | CASSTNRGETQYF | TGTGCCAGCAGCACTAACCGCGGGGAGACCCAGTACTTC
TRBD2 | TRBJ2-7 | TRBV11-2 | . | CASSVTSGDTYEQYF | TGTGCCAGCAGCGTAACTAGCGGGGACACCTACGAGCAGTACTTC
. | TRBJ1-6 | TRBV2 | few | CASSPRTDNSPLHF | TGTGCCAGCAGTCCCCGAACCGATAATTCACCCCTCCACTTT
TRBD2 | TRBJ2-3 | TRBV29-1 | few | CSAPREGADTQYF | TGCAGCGCCCCTAGGGAGGGCGCAGATACGCAGTATTTT
. | TRBJ2-3 | TRBV20-1 | few | CSAPGTRSTDTQYF | TGCAGTGCTCCCGGGACTCGAAGCACAGATACGCAGTATTTT
TRBD1 | TRBJ2-1 | TRBV3-1 | few | CASSQTGVNNEQFF | TGTGCCAGCAGCCAAACAGGGGTTAACAATGAGCAGTTCTTC
TRBD1 | TRBJ1-4 | TRBV20-1 | many | CSASGQGASNEKLFF | TGCAGTGCTAGCGGGCAGGGGGCTTCTAATGAAAAACTGTTTTTT
. | TRBJ1-3 | TRBV21-1 | many | CASSKRPGRASGNTIYF | TGTGCCAGCAGCAAGAGGCCGGGAAGGGCCTCTGGAAACACCATATATTTT
. | TRBJ1-2 | TRBV5-1 | few | CASSLEPSNYGYTF | TGCGCCAGCAGCTTGGAACCAAGCAACTATGGCTACACCTTC
. | TRBJ2-3 | TRBV2 | few | CASSEEGSTQYF | TGTGCCAGCAGTGAAGAAGGGAGTACGCAGTATTTT
. | TRBJ1-5 | TRBV18 | . | CASSPPPGGQKGNQPQHF | TGTGCCAGCTCACCACCTCCCGGGGGGCAAAAAGGCAATCAGCCCCAGCATTTT
TRBD2 | TRBJ2-1 | TRBV6-6 | many | CASSSSRRGAYNEQFF | TGTGCCAGCAGTTCCTCAAGGCGGGGGGCTTACAATGAGCAGTTCTTC
. | TRBJ2-3 | TRBV7-9 | . | CASSRGRGPFTDTQYF | TGTGCCAGCAGCCGCGGCAGGGGACCATTCACAGATACGCAGTATTTT
. | TRBJ1-2 | TRBV7-2 | many | CASSPVVRGYGYTF | TGTGCCAGCAGCCCAGTCGTCAGGGGCTATGGCTACACCTTC
. | TRBJ2-7 | TRBV6-5 | . | CASSFEGLGEQYF | TGTGCCAGCAGTTTCGAAGGGTTAGGCGAGCAGTACTTC
TRBD2 | TRBJ2-5 | TRBV29-1 | few | CSVGLAGAQTQETQYF | TGCAGCGTTGGCCTAGCGGGGGCCCAAACTCAAGAGACCCAGTACTTC
TRBD2 | TRBJ2-3 | TRBV20-1 | few | CSAPGLAGTDTQYF | TGCAGTGCCCCCGGACTAGCGGGCACAGATACGCAGTATTTT
. | TRBJ1-1 | TRBV10-3 | few | CAISEGREDTEAFF | TGTGCCATCAGTGAAGGCAGGGAGGACACTGAAGCTTTCTTT
TRBD1 | TRBJ1-1 | TRBV6-6 | many | CASRDSGQGGYTEAFF | TGTGCCAGCCGTGACTCTGGACAGGGGGGGTACACTGAAGCTTTCTTT
TRBD2 | TRBJ2-1 | TRBV7-2 | few | CASSFTGGNPLVEQFF | TGTGCCAGCAGCTTTACCGGGGGGAACCCCCTCGTCGAGCAGTTCTTC
TRBD2 | TRBJ2-7 | TRBV27 | few | CASSPLSGGVYEQYF | TGTGCCAGCAGTCCCCTTAGCGGGGGGGTCTACGAGCAGTACTTC
TRBD1 | TRBJ1-1 | TRBV10-3 | . | CAIRPGQGGDTEAFF | TGTGCCATCAGGCCGGGACAGGGAGGGGACACTGAAGCTTTCTTT
. | TRBJ2-2 | TRBV3-1 | few | CASSPTGPGELFF | TGTGCCAGCAGCCCAACAGGTCCCGGGGAGCTGTTTTTT
TRBD2 | TRBJ2-3 | TRBV5-1 | . | CASSLTERGLYTDTQYF | TGCGCCAGCAGCTTGACCGAGCGGGGGCTCTACACAGATACGCAGTATTTT
. | TRBJ1-2 | TRBV5-1 | few | CASSEGGRSGYTF | TGCGCCAGCAGCGAGGGCGGCAGGTCTGGCTACACCTTC
. | TRBJ2-7 | TRBV10-2 | . | CASSGDWYEQYF | TGCGCCAGCAGTGGTGACTGGTACGAGCAGTACTTC
. | TRBJ2-4 | TRBV11-3 | . | CASSLGEADIQYF | TGTGCCAGCAGCTTAGGGGAGGCGGACATTCAGTACTTC
. | TRBJ2-7 | TRBV27 | . | CASHSGFLAGEQYF | TGTGCCAGCCACTCGGGATTTTTAGCTGGCGAGCAGTACTTC